This T cell receptor beta chain is drawn from a study of T cells in pancreatic ductal adenocarcinoma. Study findings and constraints: Blood clonality (roughly 0.067) did not differ significantly from tumor (about 0.12).

Selected pancreatic ductal adenocarcinoma patients had undergone surgery without neoadjuvant therapy. Sequencing used immunoSEQ multiplex PCR; TCRdb keeps in-frame clones, though not all of them. This sample has roughly 5,000 clones, with roughly three quarters found just once. Of note for this clone: The antigen is undetermined.

The source material was pancreatic tumor tissue. The source of this sequence is a human donor with pancreatic ductal adenocarcinoma. The donor label of this sample is uncertain.

Here the CDR3 reads CASSWDRGMDTEAFF. DNA of the CDR3: TGTGCCAGCAGCTGGGACAGGGGGATGGACACTGAAGCTTTCTTT. The genes are TRBV7-9 and TRBJ1-1, with 11 nucleotides matching TRBD1. The junction had 4 bases not matched to a gene; V was cut back by 4 bases and J by 3 bases. This CDR3 contains 15 residues. Germline CDR1 reads SEHNR; CDR2 reads FQNEAQ (reference sequence). Full variable domain (missing parts from reference TRBV7-9 and TRBJ1-1): DTGVSQNPRHKITKRGQNVTFRCDPISEHNRLYWYRQTLGQGPEFLTYFQNEAQLEKSRLLSDRFSAERPKGSFSTLEIQRTEQGDSAMYLCASSWDRGMDTEAFFGQGTRLTVV.